Listed here is a single T cell receptor (beta chain). Judged by its sample share, this clonotype qualifies as hyperexpanded (1% or more). The sample holds no much larger clone one base away, and base qualities are not on file. The source of the sample is a study of Japanese encephalitis immunity and Zika vaccine responses (dated by TCRdb to 2020 to 2022). Background for the entire study: Included participants received three 5.0 ug doses of alum-adjuvanted ZPIV at weeks 0, 4 and 28. Before ZPIV, some twelve participants got a single dose of YFV vaccine (YF-VAX), while 8 to 10 participants were flavivirus-naive. For stimulation, either ZIKV structural-protein peptide pools divided into flavivirus-conserved and non-conserved sets were used, or JEV or YFV peptides matching the pre-vaccination. TCR repertoires from three flavivirus-naive individuals were also analyzed at weeks 2, 6 and 52 after the start of ZPIV vaccination. The study tested whether CD4 T cell responses to the Zika vaccine were shaped by prior Japanese encephalitis virus (JEV) or yellow fever virus (YFV) vaccination. Some 12 participants were given two doses of JEV vaccine (IXIARO) 28 days apart, two to three months before the first ZPIV dose. ZIKV peptides were 15-mers overlapping by 11 residues, selected for NetMHCpan/NetMHCII-predicted epitopes with affinity below 50 nM. For TCR sequencing, several representative participants were selected from each pre-vaccination group, and samples were taken at week 0 (after pre-vaccination, before ZPIV) and at week 52.

Library generation was performed with 5' RACE. Before sequencing, the TCRbeta libraries were pooled in amounts proportional to the number of cells sorted for each library. Total RNA from sorted cells was extracted with RNAzol RT, and cDNA was made with an oligo(dT) primer and a template-switching oligo. Using Kapa HiFi, PCR amplified the TCRbeta V-CDR3-J region between a SMARTer oligo primer and a TCRbeta constant-region primer. A second PCR attached Illumina adaptors and sample-specific index barcodes, followed by HighPrep bead cleanup and Bioanalyzer confirmation of a band of roughly 650 bp. Libraries were sequenced on an Illumina MiSeq with 2x151 bp paired-end reads. The authors' analysis ran thus. Reads were demultiplexed with an in-house Java program, and TCRbeta annotations were assigned and clonotypes were counted with MiXCR. Repertoire overlap used Morisita-Horn indices from the R package vegan, with UPGMA clustering and Circos plots of recurring clonotypes. Shannon diversity and richness were normalized to the highest possible value given the input cell numbers, yielding values from 0 to 1. MUSCLE was used to align CDR3beta sequences, SeqinR to compute distances, and R to plot multidimensional scaling. TCRdb took the public reads, trimmed them with fastp at Q25, ran MiXCR for clone calling and kept in-frame beta chains. A single entry per CDR3 protein holds the most common genes and DNA from its merged rows. What appears here as the V and J calls and clone size reflects TCRdb's work, not the paper's. The sample table shows about 280 distinct CDR3 sequences, and around 2.3% are seen once. Jointly, the top ten make up around 30% of the sample.

PBMCs were stained with CellTrace CFSE and grown for under 7 days in RPMI containing approximately 7.6% human serum and peptide pools at about 0.98 ug/mL each. On a BD FACSAria, proliferating CD4 T cells were sorted without fixation as live CD56-CD19-CD16-CD3+CD4+ CFSE-low cells. Enrolled adults were healthy and seronegative for ZIKV, JEV, YFV, DENV and WNV by microneutralization screening. The samples were taken from a phase 1, double-blinded, randomized, placebo-controlled trial testing an alum-adjuvanted Zika purified-inactivated virus (ZPIV) vaccine. Peripheral blood mononuclear cells were isolated by standard procedure and were kept frozen in liquid nitrogen until use. Overall study outcomes, separate from this receptor: Samples grouped by participant and showed no similarity between individuals, suggesting that no public TCRs were detected. Sample size limitations prevented peptide-pool deconvolution, so the individual peptides driving cross-reactive responses were not identified. The analysis was restricted to a subset of trial participants with three doses and adequate samples, and the entire vaccinated cohort was not analyzed. Only a few individuals showed CD8 T cell responses to the ZIKV peptide pools, and those responses were of very low magnitude. Higher repertoire similarity across time-points and stimulations was observed in JEV-pre-vaccinated donors than in YFV-pre-vaccinated donors, indicating that more clonotypes were common to ZIKV and JEV stimulation. In JEV-pre-vaccinated donors, the repertoire richness of CD4 T cells responding to conserved ZIKV epitopes decreased significantly after ZPIV.

The receptor was derived from an adult man who received an inactivated Zika virus vaccine. The source was antigen-activated CD4+ T cells from blood, cultured, collected during a Zika inactivated vaccine study.

In nucleotide form, the sequence is TGTGCCAGCAGTCAGGGGGACCGACCTAACTATGGCTACACCTTC. The translation is CASSQGDRPNYGYTF. The chain links TRBV28 with TRBJ1-2, and 7 bases in between align with TRBD1. CDR1 and CDR2, looked up from the germline V gene, are MDHEN and SYDVKM. Ends trimmed: V by 5 bases, J by 0 bases; bases unmatched to a gene: 6. The CDR3 spans 15 residues, from the cysteine through the phenylalanine. The DNA shown is the 45-base CDR3, in frame from base 1.